Presented here are 24 T cell receptor beta chains from one specimen sequenced in a study of blood T cell repertoires in COVID-19. Produced via immunoSEQ multiplex PCR; TCRdb's table is partial and in-frame only. In the table there are roughly 300,000 clones, roughly 89% of which are singletons. Specimen: peripheral blood. All receptors come from a woman in her twenties or thirties with COVID-19, enrolled during active disease.

The chain joins TRBV19 to TRBJ1-5, with 7 bases identical to TRBD1. The V gene's germline CDR1 is LNHDA and CDR2 SQIVND (reference sequence). The CDR3 runs to 14 residues. Trimming took 6 bases from V and 2 from J; bases not matched to a gene: 4. CDR3 DNA sequence: TGTGCCAGTAGAAACAGGGGTGGCAATCAGCCCCAGCATTTT. Translating gives CASRNRGGNQPQHF.

The rearrangement uses TRBV5-5 and TRBJ2-5; 9 bases are a match to TRBD1. Losses at the gene ends were 2 bases for V and 1 base for J; bases not matched to a gene: 0. The CDR3 runs to 14 residues. From germline, CDR1 is SGHKS and CDR2 YYEKEE (reference sequence). CDR3: CASSLQGAQETQYF. The CDR3 coding sequence is TGTGCCAGCAGCTTACAGGGGGCCCAAGAGACCCAGTACTTC.

This chain links TRBV5-5 with TRBJ1-4; D gene uncertain. Germline V gene lookup returns CDR1 SGHKS and CDR2 YYEKEE (reference sequence). V lost 4 bases and J 5 bases, leaving 12 bases between the germline ends. This CDR3 is built from 14 residues. The CDR3 reads CASSPGAANEKLFF. The CDR3 DNA follows: TGTGCCAGCAGCCCCGGAGCGGCGAATGAAAAACTGTTTTTT.

The rearrangement links TRBV6-1 to TRBJ1-5; perhaps TRBD1 as D (6 bases). The CDR3 runs 15 residues. With 2 bases removed from V and 3 bases from J, the gap between germline ends came to 11 bases. Per germline, CDR1 MNHNS and CDR2 SASEGT. In nucleotides, the CDR3 is TGTGCCAGCAGTGAAATTAGGGGGAACAATCAGCCCCAGCATTTT. Its protein is CASSEIRGNNQPQHF.

V is TRBV11-2 and J is TRBJ2-7; maybe TRBD1 (6 bases). This CDR3 spans 15 amino acids. CDR1 is SGHAT, CDR2 FQNNGV, per germline. Trimming took off 4 bases at V and 2 bases at J, with 15 bases between the two ends. This CDR3 is CASSSARDTAYEQYF. The CDR3 nucleotides read TGTGCCAGCAGCTCGGCCCGGGACACCGCCTACGAGCAGTACTTC.

Written as DNA, the CDR3 is TGTGCCAGCAGTGAGACAGGGATGAACACCGGGGAGCTGTTTTTT. This gives the protein CASSETGMNTGELFF. J is TRBJ2-2 and V is TRBV2; 7 bases are shared with TRBD1. Germline V lookup: CDR1 SNHLY, CDR2 FYNNEI. V lost 3 bases and J lost 1; bases outside the gene matches: 2. This CDR3 spans 15 amino acids.

The chain links TRBV7-8 to TRBJ1-2; TRBD1 aligns across 9 bases. Germline-derived CDR1 and CDR2 are SGHVS and FQNEAQ. This CDR3 is 13 amino acids long. The V gene end was trimmed by 2 bases and the J gene end by 6 bases; junction bases not matched to a gene: 1. CDR3 DNA: TGTGCCAGCAGCTTAAGGACAGGGGATGGCTACACCTTC. This translates into CASSLRTGDGYTF.

The rearrangement links TRBV2 to TRBJ1-2; maybe TRBD1 (6 bases). This CDR3 has 18 residues. V was pared by 5 bases and J by 0 bases, with 22 bases between. CDR1 and CDR2 (germline): SNHLY, FYNNEI. This chain's CDR3 is CASSRQEKARLANYGYTF. As DNA, the CDR3 is TGTGCCAGCAGTCGACAGGAGAAGGCGCGACTGGCTAACTATGGCTACACCTTC.

The chain couples TRBV4-2 to TRBJ1-5; D call uncertain. CDR1 and CDR2 from the germline V gene are LGHNA and YNFKEQ. This CDR3 has 15 residues. Trimming shortened V by 0 bases and J by 4 bases, and 10 bases separated the two germline ends. CDR3 nucleotide sequence: TGTGCCAGCAGCCAAGAGGCAGGCCAAAATCAGCCCCAGCATTTT. It is translated as CASSQEAGQNQPQHF.

This sequence joins TRBV6-5 and TRBJ2-1, with 8 bases fitting TRBD1. The V gene's germline CDR1 is MNHEY and CDR2 SVGAGI. This CDR3 is built from 14 residues. Germline trimming cut 7 bases from V and 5 bases from J; bases unmatched to any gene: 7. The DNA of the CDR3 is TGTGCCAGCAAGCGGACAGGGCCACACAATGAGCAGTTCTTC. Protein product: CASKRTGPHNEQFF.

CDR3: CASSRAGGANYNEQFF. CDR3 DNA sequence: TGTGCCAGCAGCCGGGCCGGGGGGGCCAACTACAATGAGCAGTTCTTC. This chain connects TRBV11-2 to TRBJ2-1; the match to TRBD2 covers 8 bases. Germline CDR1 SGHAT, CDR2 FQNNGV. There are 16 residues in the CDR3. With V trimmed by 5 bases and J by 3 bases, 9 bases remained unmatched.

This clone appeared a few times. This sequence joins TRBV4-1 and TRBJ1-4; maybe TRBD1 (5 bases). The CDR3 length is 14 residues. Trimming removed 1 base from V and 6 bases from J, with 9 bases in between. Germline CDR1 MGHRA, CDR2 YSYEKL. The CDR3 DNA reads as TGCGCCAGCAGCCAAGGGGACTCTGATGAAAAACTGTTTTTT. It yields the protein CASSQGDSDEKLFF.

The genes are TRBV5-4 and TRBJ1-3; weak D call: TRBD1 (5 bases). V gave up 4 bases and J gave up 3 bases, with 17 bases separating them. There are 16 residues in the CDR3. Looked up from germline, CDR1 is SGHNT and CDR2 is YYREEE (reference sequence). This chain's CDR3 is CASSPGGLGRGNTIYF. The CDR3 DNA sequence: TGTGCCAGCAGCCCGGGGGGGTTAGGGCGTGGAAACACCATATATTTT.

The rearrangement uses TRBV6-5 and TRBJ1-2, with 7 positions matching TRBD1. This CDR3 has 13 amino acids. The V gene end was trimmed by 6 bases and the J gene end by 4 bases; junction bases not matched to a gene: 5. Germline V gene lookup returns CDR1 MNHEY and CDR2 SVGAGI. This CDR3 reads CASSRGQPYGYTF. CDR3 coding DNA: TGTGCCAGCAGCCGGGGACAGCCCTATGGCTACACCTTC.

The chain employs TRBV18 and TRBJ2-5, with a tentative D call TRBD2 (5 bases). Germline-derived CDR1 and CDR2 are KGHSH and LQKENI. The CDR3 has 14 residues. The V and J ends lost 3 bases and 5 bases respectively, with 13 bases between them. The DNA for the CDR3 is TGTGCCAGCTCACCCGACTACTTCTGGGAGACCCAGTACTTC. It encodes CASSPDYFWETQYF.

This chain links TRBV7-2 with TRBJ1-5; 8 bases are a match to TRBD1. The V gene's germline CDR1 is SGHTA and CDR2 FQGNSA. CDR3 length equals 15 residues. V was clipped by 0 bases and J by 4 bases; unmatched bases: 2. The CDR3 nucleotides are TGTGCCAGCAGCTTAGCCGGGACAGGTAATCAGCCCCAGCATTTT. Translated, it gives CASSLAGTGNQPQHF.

This chain connects TRBV4-1 to TRBJ1-1; a weak D match, TRBD1 (6 bases). The CDR3 runs 12 residues. V was cut by 7 bases and J by 5 bases, with 11 bases left in between. Germline assignment: CDR1 MGHRA and CDR2 YSYEKL. DNA for the CDR3: TGCGCCAGCAAGGAGGGGGGGACTGAAGCTTTCTTT. It translates to CASKEGGTEAFF.

The chain couples TRBV10-3 to TRBJ2-3; D is undetermined. Trimming left V 10 bases short and J 3 bases short, with 20 bases between. The CDR3 runs 15 residues. CDR1 is ENHRY and CDR2 is SYGVKD in the germline V gene. CDR3 coding DNA: TGTGCCACCGCCACTGGTACCGGTGAAACAGATACGCAGTATTTT. Translating it yields CATATGTGETDTQYF.

In DNA, the CDR3 is TGTGCCAGCAGCCACCCGGGACAGAGTTATTATGGCTACACCTTC. Translating gives CASSHPGQSYYGYTF. The chain links TRBV4-2 to TRBJ1-2; the match to TRBD1 covers 7 bases. CDR1 is LGHNA and CDR2 is YNFKEQ in the germline V gene. This CDR3 has 15 amino acids. V trimming: 3 bases; J trimming: 5 bases; junction bases outside the gene matches: 9.

The V gene is TRBV7-8, the J gene TRBJ2-7; no reliable D call. Trimming took 1 base from V and 5 from J, leaving 6 bases between them. The CDR3 spans 12 residues. Germline V gives CDR1 SGHVS, CDR2 FQNEAQ. The CDR3 reads CASSLVRDEQYF. CDR3 nucleotides: TGTGCCAGCAGCTTAGTTCGTGACGAGCAGTACTTC.

V is TRBV6-2 or TRBV6-3 and J is TRBJ1-5, with TRBD1 matching 11 bases. The CDR3 has 19 residues. J was trimmed by 3 bases and V by 4 bases; bases with no gene match: 14. Germline lookup yields CDR1 MNHEY and CDR2 SVGEGT. CDR3 bases: TGTGCCAGCAGTTCAACCGGGACAGGGGGATTGCTGGTCAATCAGCCCCAGCATTTT. Its translation: CASSSTGTGGLLVNQPQHF.

The chain links TRBV5-1 to TRBJ1-4; a weak D match, TRBD1 (6 bases). Per germline, CDR1 SGHRS and CDR2 YFSETQ. V was cut by 2 bases and J by 0 bases, with 14 bases left in between. The CDR3 sequence is 17 residues long. The CDR3 coding sequence is TGCGCCAGCAGCTTATGGGGGCGACAGTCAACTAATGAAAAACTGTTTTTT. It is translated as CASSLWGRQSTNEKLFF.

This rearrangement joins TRBV6-1 to TRBJ2-7, with 9 bases that match TRBD2. V lost 3 bases, J lost 1 base, and 4 bases stayed unmatched. The CDR3 has 15 amino acids. Germline CDR1 and CDR2: MNHNS and SASEGT. CDR3 sequence (DNA): TGTGCCAGCAGTGAGTTTCTAGCGGGGTCCTACGAGCAGTACTTC. It is translated as CASSEFLAGSYEQYF.

The chain recombines TRBV4-2 with TRBJ2-2, with unresolved D. V was cut by 0 bases and J by 0 bases, with 8 bases left in between. From germline, CDR1 is LGHNA and CDR2 YNFKEQ. The CDR3 sequence is 16 residues long. The CDR3, as DNA: TGTGCCAGCAGCCAAGAATTCGGTTCGAACACCGGGGAGCTGTTTTTT. Its protein is CASSQEFGSNTGELFF.